Each of the 22 T cell receptor beta chains below was sequenced from the same sample in a study of CD8 T cells in Susac syndrome. Random hexamers were used to reverse transcribe about 0.5 to 1 ug of RNA. TCRdb redid the calling of the immunoSEQ multiplex PCR reads with MiXCR, one entry per CDR3 protein. This sample carries over 300,000 distinct CDR3 sequences, just over 90% of them seen once, and the ten largest clones take 0.065%. The specimen was CD4+ T cells from PBMCs. All receptors derive from a human donor with multiple sclerosis.

The count of this clonotype is one. The chain links TRBV5-4 to TRBJ2-1; TRBD2 aligns across 8 bases. The germline V gene encodes CDR1 SGHNT and CDR2 YYREEE (reference sequence). The CDR3 runs to 16 residues. J was trimmed by 7 bases and V by 4 bases; bases with no gene match: 13. DNA of the CDR3: TGTGCCAGCAGCCAGAGCACAGCGGGAGTCCGGAATGAGCAGTTCTTC. This sequence encodes CASSQSTAGVRNEQFF.

Here the CDR3 reads CASSLGGRVYTF. The CDR3 DNA reads as TGTGCCAGCAGCTTGGGGGGGCGCGTCTACACCTTC. The rearrangement uses TRBV7-8 and TRBJ1-2, with D maybe TRBD1 (6 bases). V dropped 3 bases and J dropped 10 bases, with 12 bases sitting between them. Germline lookup yields CDR1 SGHVS and CDR2 FQNEAQ. The CDR3 contains 12 residues.

This clonotype was seen once. The CDR3 DNA reads TGCAGTGCTAGTTTCGCCGCACAGGGGACCCAGTACTTC. It specifies CSASFAAQGTQYF. The chain carries TRBV20-1 and TRBJ2-5; weak D call: TRBD1 (6 bases). The CDR3 sequence is 13 residues long. Germline V CDR1 and CDR2: DFQATT, SNEGSKA (reference sequence). V was clipped by 3 bases and J by 7 bases, with 15 bases between them.

The chain has TRBV19 and TRBJ2-7, with D perhaps matching TRBD2 (6 bases). Trimming stripped 1 base from V and 6 bases from J, with 22 bases between. The CDR3 covers 17 residues. CDR1 and CDR2 from the germline V gene are LNHDA and SQIVND (reference sequence). CDR3 sequence reads: CASSIGLVRAWEAEQYF. DNA of the CDR3: TGTGCCAGTAGTATAGGACTGGTAAGGGCCTGGGAGGCCGAGCAGTACTTC.

This sequence joins TRBV11-3 and TRBJ2-3; possible D gene TRBD1, 5 bases. V was clipped by 5 bases and J by 0 bases, with 12 bases between them. Germline CDR1 reads SGHNT; CDR2 reads YENEEA. The CDR3 consists of 15 residues. The CDR3: CASSLGATSTDTQYF. CDR3 in DNA: TGTGCCAGCAGCCTAGGGGCCACTAGCACAGATACGCAGTATTTT.

The CDR3 here is CASSLEEVRETQYF. The CDR3 DNA reads as TGTGCCAGCAGCTTAGAGGAAGTGCGAGAGACCCAGTACTTC. This chain joins TRBV7-9 and TRBJ2-5, with D hard to call. Germline assignment: CDR1 SEHNR and CDR2 FQNEAQ (reference sequence). The CDR3 loop spans 14 amino acids. With 1 base removed from V and 4 bases from J, the gap between germline ends came to 10 bases.

The chain is built from TRBV7-2 and TRBJ1-1; D ambiguous. V was cut by 2 bases and J by 4 bases, with 8 bases left in between. The CDR3 contains 13 residues. Germline V CDR1 and CDR2: SGHTA, FQGNSA. In DNA form, the CDR3 reads TGTGCCAGCAGCTTATCAGCGACCACTGAAGCTTTCTTT. Encoded protein: CASSLSATTEAFF.

The genes are TRBV20-1 and TRBJ2-1; 10 bases line up with TRBD2. Germline V gene data show CDR1 as DFQATT and CDR2 as SNEGSKA (reference sequence). The CDR3 spans 18 residues. V shed 0 bases and J 7 bases; nucleotides not matched to a gene: 15. CDR3 region: CSAREFGRSAGGPNEQFF. The CDR3 nucleotides read TGCAGTGCTAGAGAGTTCGGCAGATCAGCGGGAGGGCCGAATGAGCAGTTCTTC.

The chain uses TRBV10-3 and TRBJ2-3; D assignment may be TRBD1 or TRBD2 (5 bases each). The V gene lost 4 bases and the J gene lost 6 bases, with 11 bases spanning the gap. This CDR3 contains 13 residues. CDR1 is ENHRY, CDR2 SYGVKD, per germline. CDR3 region: CAISARGADTQYF. DNA of the CDR3: TGTGCCATCAGTGCGAGGGGAGCTGATACGCAGTATTTT.

The chain joins TRBV5-8 to TRBJ2-1; D call uncertain. The CDR3 length is 11 residues. Germline CDR1 is SGHTS and CDR2 is YDEGEE. The V gene lost 1 base and the J gene lost 13 bases, with 9 bases spanning the gap. The CDR3 here is CASSLFGRQFF. The CDR3 coding sequence is TGTGCCAGCAGCTTGTTTGGTCGCCAGTTCTTC.

This chain connects TRBV29-1 to TRBJ2-5, with D hard to call. From germline, CDR1 is SQVTM and CDR2 ANQGSEA. With 7 bases removed from V and 0 bases from J, the gap between germline ends came to 6 bases. The CDR3 sequence is 11 residues long. This CDR3 reads CSAVYQETQYF. The CDR3 coding sequence is TGCAGCGCCGTCTACCAAGAGACCCAGTACTTC.

This chain uses TRBV7-9 with TRBJ2-1, with 8 bases lining up with TRBD2. Germline loops: CDR1 SEHNR, CDR2 FQNEAQ (reference sequence). The J segment lost 10 bases and the V segment lost 2 bases, leaving 10 bases of the junction unmatched. The length of the CDR3 is 15 residues. The CDR3 spells CASSLFGRAAPEQFF. The CDR3 DNA reads as TGTGCCAGCAGCTTATTCGGGAGGGCCGCTCCGGAGCAGTTCTTC.

This chain connects TRBV3-1 to TRBJ2-5; TRBD2 agrees at 8 bases. The CDR3 spans 12 residues. Germline values: CDR1 LGHDT, CDR2 YNNKEL (reference sequence). V shed 2 bases and J 14 bases; nucleotides not matched to a gene: 7. This CDR3 is CASSQPTSGSYF. CDR3 sequence (DNA): TGTGCCAGCAGCCAACCTACTAGCGGCTCTTACTTC.

The chain links TRBV30 to TRBJ1-1; no definite D call. Germline lookup yields CDR1 GTSNPN and CDR2 SVGIG (reference sequence). The CDR3 spans 12 residues. The V end lost 3 bases, the J end lost 0 bases, and 5 bases lay between the germline ends. The CDR3 loop is CAWRRLNTEAFF. The DNA of the CDR3 is TGTGCCTGGAGGCGGTTGAACACTGAAGCTTTCTTT. The full variable domain, its missing parts supplied by reference TRBV30 and TRBJ1-1, is SQTIHQWPATLVQPVGSPLSLECTVEGTSNPNLYWYRQAAGRGLQLLFYSVGIGQISSEVPQNLSASRPQDRQFILSSKKLLLSDSGFYLCAWRRLNTEAFFGQGTRLTVV.

The chain employs TRBV7-2 and TRBJ2-3; D is unclear. From germline, CDR1 is SGHTA and CDR2 FQGNSA. V was clipped by 5 bases and J by 0 bases, with 9 bases between them. The CDR3 sequence is 14 residues long. CDR3 sequence: CASSPIVSTDTQYF. The CDR3 DNA reads TGTGCCAGCAGCCCCATTGTCAGCACAGATACGCAGTATTTT.

This clonotype is a singleton in its sample. V and J are TRBV29-1 and TRBJ2-3, with D possibly TRBD1 on 5 matching bases. Trimming removed 7 bases from V and 5 bases from J, with 7 bases in between. This CDR3 has 10 amino acids. Per the germline V gene, CDR1 is SQVTM and CDR2 is ANQGSEA. Here the CDR3 DNA reads TGCAGCGCCCAGGGAGATACGCAGTATTTT. It translates to CSAQGDTQYF.

This clonotype appeared a single time. The V and J genes are TRBV2 and TRBJ1-2; TRBD1 agrees at 9 bases. Germline V gene sequence: CDR1 SNHLY, CDR2 FYNNEI. The CDR3 contains 14 residues. Trimming took 5 bases from V and 4 from J; bases not matched to a gene: 5. DNA of the CDR3: TGTGCCAGCAGTCTGACAGGGGGAGTCTATGGCTACACCTTC. This encodes CASSLTGGVYGYTF.

V usage is TRBV7-8 and J usage is TRBJ2-2; the D gene is possibly TRBD2 (6 bases). The CDR3 covers 14 residues. The germline V gene encodes CDR1 SGHVS and CDR2 FQNEAQ. V gave up 4 bases and J gave up 6 bases, with 12 bases separating them. The CDR3 is CASSSGPGAGELFF. The CDR3 DNA sequence: TGTGCCAGCAGCTCGGGACCGGGGGCCGGGGAGCTGTTTTTT.

The chain carries TRBV5-1 and TRBJ1-1, with D unclear. Between the trimmed V and J ends, which lost 2 bases and 3 bases, there was a span of 14 bases. Germline V gene data show CDR1 as SGHRS and CDR2 as YFSETQ. The CDR3 consists of 15 residues. CDR3 coding DNA: TGCGCCAGCAGCTTAATAAGAGGGATACACACTGAAGCTTTCTTT. Translated, it gives CASSLIRGIHTEAFF.

V and J are TRBV7-2 and TRBJ1-2; perhaps TRBD1 as D (5 bases). The CDR3 spans 14 residues. Trimming pared 7 bases from V and 4 bases from J, leaving 16 bases between. CDR1 and CDR2 (germline): SGHTA, FQGNSA. CDR3 loop: CASTAGRARYGYTF. CDR3 nucleotides: TGTGCCAGCACCGCAGGGCGGGCGCGCTATGGCTACACCTTC.

CDR3 sequence (DNA): TGTGCCATCAGTGGACGACAGGGCGATTCACCGTTCTTC. Amino acid sequence: CAISGRQGDSPFF. The rearrangement uses TRBV10-3 and TRBJ2-1; the match to TRBD1 covers 7 bases. J gave up 15 bases and V 4 bases, and 12 bases lay outside the gene matches. The germline CDR1 and CDR2 sequences are ENHRY and SYGVKD. CDR3 size: 13 residues.

V gene TRBV19 combines with J gene TRBJ2-7; D not certain. The CDR3 totals 13 residues. Germline CDR1 reads LNHDA; CDR2 reads SQIVND (reference sequence). V lost 5 bases and J lost 2, with 10 bases in between. Here the CDR3 reads CASSQETAYEQYF. CDR3 sequence (DNA): TGTGCCAGTAGTCAGGAGACCGCCTACGAGCAGTACTTC.